This T cell receptor (beta chain) came from a study of T cell responses to AZD1222 COVID-19 vaccine. In the case of this clone: Its antigen is still unknown.

CDR1 and CDR2 (germline): SGHRS, YFSETQ. Trimming at V came to 0 bases and at J to 5 bases, leaving 7 bases not matched to a gene. The CDR3 spans 17 residues. Whole-study results and caveats: CD4 TCRs covered the whole spike, strongest at regions 160-218 and 743-854. Spike-specific TCR breadth and depth both grew after two AZD1222 doses. Reports say nearly half of spike-specific TCRs go after unmutated variant regions.

Only in-frame clones appear in the TCRdb table, and some are missing; sequencing was by immunoSEQ multiplex PCR. The table records around 91,000 clones, 70% to 90% of them present only once. The source material was peripheral blood, sampled on day 0 of AZD1222 vaccination. The receptor's source is an adult in good health. V usage is TRBV5-1 and J usage is TRBJ2-2, with TRBD2 matching over 10 bases. CDR3 protein: CASSLEAGGLGTGELFF. The DNA of the CDR3 is TGCGCCAGCAGCTTGGAAGCGGGAGGGCTCGGGACCGGGGAGCTGTTTTTT.